What follows describes a single T cell receptor beta chain. The data are from a study of blood T cell repertoires in COVID-19. Study at large: Acute and convalescent COVID-19 specimens originated in the United States, Italy and Spain. T cells, B-cell-depleted T cells, or PBMCs supplied cDNA or gDNA.

Germline values: CDR1 KGHSH, CDR2 LQKENI. The CDR3 is 15 amino acids. Unmatched junction bases numbered 4, after V lost 2 bases and J lost 3 bases. Per the authors' pipeline: Amplification with reference gene primers provided the estimates of nucleated cell counts. The method was immunoSEQ multiplex PCR; TCRdb's version includes in-frame clones alone and lacks a portion of them. V, J and clone size derive from that table, while D and trimming were established from the DNA sequence. The sample shows some 210,000 clones, 84% of them seen only once. The rearrangement uses TRBV18 and TRBJ1-2; 9 bases line up with TRBD1. Sequencing input: peripheral blood. The receptor was derived from a woman aged 70 to 79 with active or convalescent COVID-19. CDR3 loop: CASSPRGQGDYGYTF. The CDR3 nucleotides are TGTGCCAGCTCACCAAGGGGACAGGGAGACTATGGCTACACCTTC.